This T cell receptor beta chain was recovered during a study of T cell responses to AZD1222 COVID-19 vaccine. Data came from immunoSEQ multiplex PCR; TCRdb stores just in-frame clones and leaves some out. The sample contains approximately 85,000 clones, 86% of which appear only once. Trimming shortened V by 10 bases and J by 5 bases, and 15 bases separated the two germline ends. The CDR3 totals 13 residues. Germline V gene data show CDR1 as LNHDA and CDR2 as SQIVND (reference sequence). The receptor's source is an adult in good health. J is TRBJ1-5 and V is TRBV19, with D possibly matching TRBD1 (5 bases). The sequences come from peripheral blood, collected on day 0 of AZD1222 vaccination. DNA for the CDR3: TGTGCCACCGCGATGAGGGGCGATCAGCCCCAGCATTTT. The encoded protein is CATAMRGDQPQHF.